The 17 T cell receptor beta chains presented below share a single source sample, sequenced in a study of CD8+CD57+ T cells in acquired aplastic anemia (dated by TCRdb to 2016 to 2018). The run used an Illumina HiSeq 2000. Profiling of TCR beta VDJ combinations and CDR3 sequences used genomic DNA as the template. The public sequencing data were trimmed at Q25 with fastp and processed into clonotypes with MiXCR by TCRdb, which kept only in-frame beta chains. Each entry is one CDR3 protein sequence, shown with its most common DNA and genes. The sample table contains approximately 81,000 distinct CDR3 sequences; only one count was recorded for 40% to 50% of them. Over 50% of the sample goes to the ten largest clones. The sequenced sample was sorted CD4+, CD8+, or CD8+CD57+ T cells (not recorded which) from PBMCs. The origin of the receptors is a human donor in good health, serving as a control.

This chain uses TRBV2 with TRBJ2-7; D remains unclear. V lost 8 bases and J lost 5, with 16 bases in between. The CDR3 is 13 residues long. CDR1 and CDR2 from the germline V gene are SNHLY and FYNNEI. In nucleotides, the CDR3 is TGTGCCAGCCAAGCAAGAGAACGGGACGAGCAGTACTTC. Translated: CASQARERDEQYF.

This clonotype was seen a handful of times. The chain combines TRBV11-2 with TRBJ2-1; TRBD1 might be the D (6 bases). Trimming pared 5 bases from V and 3 bases from J, leaving 11 bases between. In germline, CDR1 is SGHAT, CDR2 FQNNGV. The CDR3 consists of 14 residues. The CDR3 sequence is CASSGPGHYNEQFF. The CDR3 DNA follows: TGTGCCAGCAGCGGGCCGGGACACTACAATGAGCAGTTCTTC.

For this clonotype: A much larger clone sits a single nucleotide away, making a read error possible. The V call is TRBV11-2, the J call TRBJ2-7; D ambiguous. V was clipped by 4 bases and J by 4 bases, with 17 bases between them. The CDR3 length is 15 residues. Per the germline V gene, CDR1 is SGHAT and CDR2 is FQNNGV. CDR3 sequence reads: CASSSGSRFSYEQYF. The CDR3 DNA reads TGTGCCAGCAGCTCGGGCTCGAGGTTCTCTTACGAGCAGTACTTC.

This clonotype was seen a few times. The rearrangement uses TRBV4-1 and TRBJ1-1; maybe TRBD1 (5 bases). This CDR3 spans 14 amino acids. The germline V gene has CDR1 MGHRA and CDR2 YSYEKL. Deletions cut 0 bases from V and 5 bases from J, with 10 bases between. The CDR3 is CASSQDRWGTEAFF. The CDR3, as DNA: TGCGCCAGCAGCCAAGATCGTTGGGGGACTGAAGCTTTCTTT.

The chain carries TRBV24-1 and TRBJ1-6, with 8 bases matching TRBD1. CDR3 length: 18 residues. Germline values: CDR1 KGHDR, CDR2 SFDVKD. Trimming removed 9 bases from V and 5 bases from J; junction bases left unmatched: 17. The CDR3 loop is CATPLNGQGAQDNSPLHF. The CDR3 DNA sequence: TGTGCCACCCCGCTGAATGGACAGGGCGCTCAGGATAATTCACCCCTCCACTTT.

The chain carries TRBV10-3 and TRBJ2-7; TRBD2 agrees at 14 bases. The CDR3 length is 15 residues. Per germline, CDR1 ENHRY and CDR2 SYGVKD. Trimming took 4 bases from V and 5 from J; bases not matched to a gene: 4. This CDR3 reads CAISGRLAGGDEQYF. The CDR3 DNA reads as TGTGCCATCAGTGGAAGACTAGCGGGGGGGGACGAGCAGTACTTC.

The chain couples TRBV29-1 to TRBJ2-7; D uncertain. V was trimmed by 4 bases and J by 0 bases, leaving 10 bases between them. Germline CDR1 SQVTM, CDR2 ANQGSEA. The CDR3 is 13 residues long. The CDR3 coding sequence is TGCAGCGTTGGTTGGGCCAGCTCCTACGAGCAGTACTTC. It translates to CSVGWASSYEQYF.

This clonotype was observed many times. The rearrangement joins TRBV12-3 or TRBV12-4 to TRBJ2-7; tentative D call: TRBD2 (5 bases). Between the trimmed V and J ends, which lost 8 bases and 6 bases, there was a span of 14 bases. There are 12 residues in the CDR3. In nucleotides, the CDR3 is TGTGCCAGCCTGGGGAGCCTAGGCGAGCAGTACTTC. Translation: CASLGSLGEQYF.

The rearrangement joins TRBV5-5 to TRBJ2-5, with 8 bases lining up with TRBD2. Germline V gives CDR1 SGHKS, CDR2 YYEKEE (reference sequence). The CDR3 is made up of 14 amino acids. V lost 3 bases to trimming and J lost 7 bases; unmatched junction nucleotides: 8. The CDR3: CASSSDGGVGTQYF. Here the CDR3 DNA reads TGTGCCAGCAGCTCGGACGGGGGGGTCGGGACCCAGTACTTC.

This clonotype appeared a few times. An end of the junction differs from the germline gene, which may be a read error. The chain joins TRBV29-1 to TRBJ1-2, with unresolved D. The CDR3 totals 10 residues. Germline CDR1 and CDR2: SQVTM and ANQGSEA. In DNA form, the CDR3 reads TGCAGCGTTGTCCAGAAACCGCCGTTCTTC. Its protein product is CSVVQKPPFF.

The chain joins TRBV15 to TRBJ1-2; a weak D match, TRBD1 (6 bases). With 1 base removed from V and 9 bases from J, the gap between germline ends came to 15 bases. CDR1 and CDR2 from the germline V gene are LNHNV and YYDKDF (reference sequence). The CDR3 has 14 residues. In DNA, the CDR3 is TGTGCCACCAGCAGAGTAGTGGGGAGGGGGAGCTACACCTTC. It yields the protein CATSRVVGRGSYTF.

The V and J genes are TRBV4-1 and TRBJ1-5, with 10 bases identical to TRBD1. The CDR3 sequence is 15 residues long. V gave up 1 base and J gave up 7 bases; unmatched junction bases: 4. Germline V gene lookup returns CDR1 MGHRA and CDR2 YSYEKL. CDR3 amino acids: CASSQVDRGPQPQHF. DNA of the CDR3: TGCGCCAGCAGCCAAGTAGACAGGGGGCCACAGCCCCAGCATTTT.

The V and J genes are TRBV3-1 and TRBJ2-4; D perhaps matches TRBD1 (6 bases). The CDR3 has 16 residues. The V gene lost 4 bases and the J gene lost 2 bases, with 15 bases spanning the gap. CDR1 is LGHDT, CDR2 YNNKEL, per germline (reference sequence). CDR3 amino acids: CASSLQRQGTKNIQYF. The CDR3 nucleotides read TGTGCCAGCAGCCTCCAAAGGCAGGGGACCAAAAACATTCAGTACTTC.

As for this clonotype: A much more abundant neighbour one base away suggests this may be a read error. The CDR3 bases are TGCAGTGCAGCTGGGGGTGGTGGAAACACCATATATTTT. Translation gives CSAAGGGGNTIYF. The chain links TRBV20-1 to TRBJ1-3; tentative D call: TRBD1 (5 bases). Germline CDR1 DFQATT, CDR2 SNEGSKA (reference sequence). The V end was cut by 6 bases, the J end by 3 bases, with 12 bases between. CDR3 length: 13 residues.

This clonotype was detected many times. The chain recombines TRBV29-1 with TRBJ2-3, with 13 positions matching TRBD2. The CDR3 extends over 16 amino acids. The germline CDR1 and CDR2 sequences are SQVTM and ANQGSEA. Trimming took 6 bases from V and 0 from J; bases not matched to a gene: 6. DNA of the CDR3: TGCAGCGTGTCCGGGACTAGCGGGACTAGCACAGATACGCAGTATTTT. It encodes CSVSGTSGTSTDTQYF.

The chain combines TRBV29-1 with TRBJ2-1; 9 bases fit TRBD1. Germline assignment: CDR1 SQVTM and CDR2 ANQGSEA. J was trimmed by 7 bases and V by 3 bases; bases with no gene match: 10. The CDR3 covers 15 residues. In DNA, the CDR3 is TGCAGCGTTGAGACGGACAGGGGAGGTGCAAATGAGCAGTTCTTC. As protein: CSVETDRGGANEQFF.

The chain combines TRBV29-1 with TRBJ2-7, with D maybe TRBD1 (5 bases). The V gene lost 1 base and the J gene lost 3 bases, with 10 bases spanning the gap. The CDR3 is made up of 13 amino acids. The V gene's germline CDR1 is SQVTM and CDR2 ANQGSEA. The CDR3 region is CSVEGPGYYEQYF. The CDR3 bases are TGCAGCGTTGAAGGACCAGGGTACTACGAGCAGTACTTC.